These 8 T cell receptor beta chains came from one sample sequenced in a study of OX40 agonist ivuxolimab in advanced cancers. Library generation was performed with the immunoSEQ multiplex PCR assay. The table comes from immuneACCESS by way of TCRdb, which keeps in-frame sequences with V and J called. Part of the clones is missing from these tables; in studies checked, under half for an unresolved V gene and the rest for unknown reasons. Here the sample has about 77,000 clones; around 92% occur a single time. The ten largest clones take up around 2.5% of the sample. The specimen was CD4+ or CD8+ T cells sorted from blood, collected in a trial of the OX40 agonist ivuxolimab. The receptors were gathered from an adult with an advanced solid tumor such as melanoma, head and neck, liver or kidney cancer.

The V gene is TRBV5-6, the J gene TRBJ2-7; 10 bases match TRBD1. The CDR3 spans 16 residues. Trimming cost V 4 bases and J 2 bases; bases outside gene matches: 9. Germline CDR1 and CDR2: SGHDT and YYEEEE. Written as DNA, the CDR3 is TGTGCCAGCAGCCCCGGCTGGGACAGGGGCCCCTACGAGCAGTACTTC. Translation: CASSPGWDRGPYEQYF.

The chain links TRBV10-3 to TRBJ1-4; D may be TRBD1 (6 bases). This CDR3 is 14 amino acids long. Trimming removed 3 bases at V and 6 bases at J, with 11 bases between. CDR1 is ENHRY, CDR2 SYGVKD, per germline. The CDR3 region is CAISEGGDDEKLFF. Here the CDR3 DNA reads TGTGCCATCAGTGAAGGGGGGGATGATGAAAAACTGTTTTTT.

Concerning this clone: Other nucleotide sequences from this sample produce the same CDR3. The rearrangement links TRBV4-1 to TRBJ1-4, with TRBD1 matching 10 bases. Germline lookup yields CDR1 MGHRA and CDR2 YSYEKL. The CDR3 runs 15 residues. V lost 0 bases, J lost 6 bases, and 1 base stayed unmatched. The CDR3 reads CASSQEGTGDEKLFF. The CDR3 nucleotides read TGCGCCAGCAGCCAAGAAGGGACAGGGGATGAAAAACTGTTTTTT.

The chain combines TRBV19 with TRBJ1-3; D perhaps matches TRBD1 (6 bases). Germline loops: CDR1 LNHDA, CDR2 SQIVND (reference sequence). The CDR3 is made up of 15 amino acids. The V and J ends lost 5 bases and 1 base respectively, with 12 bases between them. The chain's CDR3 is CASSPRTDSGNTIYF. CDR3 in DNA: TGTGCCAGTAGTCCACGGACAGATTCTGGAAACACCATATATTTT.

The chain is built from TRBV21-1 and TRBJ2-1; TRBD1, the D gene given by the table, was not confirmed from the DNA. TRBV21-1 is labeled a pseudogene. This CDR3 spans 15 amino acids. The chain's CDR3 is CASSPRGGAENEQFF. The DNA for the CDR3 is TGTGCCAGCAGCCCTAGAGGGGGCGCAGAGAATGAGCAGTTCTTC.

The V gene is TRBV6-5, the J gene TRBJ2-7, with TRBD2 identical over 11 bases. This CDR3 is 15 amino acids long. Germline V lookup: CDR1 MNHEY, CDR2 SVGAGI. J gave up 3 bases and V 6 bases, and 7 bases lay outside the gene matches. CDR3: CASRPSGTSGYEQYF. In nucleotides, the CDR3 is TGTGCCAGCAGGCCCTCCGGGACTAGCGGCTACGAGCAGTACTTC.

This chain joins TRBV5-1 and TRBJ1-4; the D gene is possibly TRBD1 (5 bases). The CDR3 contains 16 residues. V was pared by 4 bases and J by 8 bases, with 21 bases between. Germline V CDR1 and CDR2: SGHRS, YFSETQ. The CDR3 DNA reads TGCGCCAGCAGCCCCCTCGGGGCCCAGGTCGTCGAAAAACTGTTTTTT. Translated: CASSPLGAQVVEKLFF. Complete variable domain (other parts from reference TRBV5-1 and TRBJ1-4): KAGVTQTPRYLIKTRGQQVTLSCSPISGHRSVSWYQQTPGQGLQFLFEYFSETQRNKGNFPGRFSGRQFSNSRSEMNVSTLELGDSALYLCASSPLGAQVVEKLFFGSGTQLSVL.

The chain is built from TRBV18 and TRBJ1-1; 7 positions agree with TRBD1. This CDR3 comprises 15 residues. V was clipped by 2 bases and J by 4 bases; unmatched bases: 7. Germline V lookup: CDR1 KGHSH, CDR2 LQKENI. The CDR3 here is CASSPTGVSSTEAFF. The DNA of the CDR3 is TGTGCCAGCTCACCAACAGGGGTTTCGAGCACTGAAGCTTTCTTT.